The 21 T cell receptor beta chains listed next were all sequenced from one sample in a study of cytomegalovirus exposure and HLA in healthy donors. The PCR used 60 Vbeta and 13 Jbeta primers. Clones were read by immunoSEQ multiplex PCR, and TCRdb kept only the in-frame ones, dropping some. The repertoire consists of about 170,000 clones, with more than 70% occurring once and the leading ten covering around 1.5%. Sequencing was done on a sample of PBMCs. All receptors come from a male donor in good health and CMV-seronegative.

Regarding this clone: Its ends do not fully match the called genes, so a read error is possible. V usage is TRBV2 and J usage is TRBJ2-3, with 9 positions matching TRBD2. Germline CDR1 SNHLY, CDR2 FYNNEI. The CDR3 consists of 15 residues. As DNA, the CDR3 is TGTGCCAGCAGTGGACTAGCGGACTACACAGATGCGCAGTATTTT. Residues: CASSGLADYTDAQYF.

This chain links TRBV4-1 with TRBJ1-2, with TRBD1 as a possible D gene (6 bases). The length of the CDR3 is 17 residues. The V gene lost 0 bases and the J gene lost 0 bases, with 14 bases spanning the gap. Germline V CDR1 and CDR2: MGHRA, YSYEKL. This chain's CDR3 is CASSQDEGRGANYGYTF. CDR3 coding DNA: TGCGCCAGCAGCCAAGATGAGGGCAGGGGAGCTAACTATGGCTACACCTTC.

J is TRBJ2-7 and V is TRBV9, with 7 bases aligning to TRBD1. The CDR3 spans 13 residues. The V segment lost 5 bases and the J segment 4 bases; nucleotides outside the gene matches: 6. In germline, CDR1 is SGDLS, CDR2 YYNGEE. This CDR3 is CASSTTGEYEQYF. CDR3 sequence (DNA): TGTGCCAGCAGTACTACAGGGGAGTACGAGCAGTACTTC.

This chain links TRBV10-3 with TRBJ2-5; 14 nucleotides line up with TRBD2. Germline CDR1 and CDR2: ENHRY and SYGVKD. With V trimmed by 4 bases and J by 4 bases, 11 bases remained unmatched. The CDR3 spans 18 residues. DNA for the CDR3: TGTGCCATCAGTGGGTCGTCTAAAGGGACTAGCGGGGGAGAGACCCAGTACTTC. Its protein is CAISGSSKGTSGGETQYF.

CDR3 nucleotides: TGCGCCAGCAGCGGGCGACAGGGAGAGACCCAGTACTTC. It codes for CASSGRQGETQYF. V gene TRBV5-1 combines with J gene TRBJ2-5; 7 nucleotides agree with TRBD1. CDR1 SGHRS and CDR2 YFSETQ come from the germline V gene. V was clipped by 4 bases and J by 4 bases; unmatched bases: 4. The CDR3 is 13 residues long.

This chain uses TRBV7-9 with TRBJ2-7, with 10 bases lining up with TRBD1. The CDR3 contains 12 residues. After removal of 5 bases from V and 12 bases from J, the junction contained 7 bases not matched to a gene. Germline assignment: CDR1 SEHNR and CDR2 FQNEAQ (reference sequence). CDR3: CASSRGTGDGYF. The CDR3 DNA is TGTGCCAGCAGCCGCGGGACAGGGGATGGGTACTTC.

The V gene is TRBV7-9, the J gene TRBJ2-2, with 8 bases matching TRBD1. The CDR3 is 15 residues long. V trimming: 5 bases; J trimming: 7 bases; junction bases outside the gene matches: 9. CDR1 and CDR2 (germline): SEHNR, FQNEAQ (reference sequence). The CDR3 loop is CASSRGTGFGGELFF. CDR3 DNA: TGTGCCAGCAGCCGGGGGACAGGCTTTGGCGGGGAGCTGTTTTTT.

V is TRBV27 and J is TRBJ1-4, with a possible D match to TRBD1 (6 bases). The length of the CDR3 is 17 residues. Germline CDR1 and CDR2: MNHEY and SMNVEV (reference sequence). Between the trimmed V and J ends, which lost 0 bases and 7 bases, there was a span of 18 bases. CDR3: CASSLSAGGLRFEKLFF. CDR3 bases: TGTGCCAGCAGTTTATCGGCGGGGGGGCTCCGTTTTGAAAAACTGTTTTTT.

The sample holds one count of this clone. V is TRBV29-1 and J is TRBJ2-2, with a tentative D call TRBD2 (5 bases). Per germline, CDR1 SQVTM and CDR2 ANQGSEA. This CDR3 has 14 residues. V lost 5 bases to trimming and J lost 1 base, with 11 bases between them. As DNA, the CDR3 is TGCAGCGTTAGGGAGACTCGGAACACCGGGGAGCTGTTTTTT. It yields the protein CSVRETRNTGELFF.

V usage is TRBV5-4 and J usage is TRBJ2-7, with D perhaps matching TRBD2 (5 bases). The CDR3 sequence is 15 residues long. From germline, CDR1 is SGHNT and CDR2 YYREEE (reference sequence). The V end lost 0 bases, the J end lost 4 bases, and 14 bases lay between the germline ends. The CDR3 sequence: CASSLGQVGSYEQYF. The CDR3 coding sequence is TGTGCCAGCAGCTTGGGGCAGGTAGGGAGTTACGAGCAGTACTTC.

The rearrangement uses TRBV19 and TRBJ1-4; 9 nucleotides match TRBD1. V lost 6 bases to trimming and J lost 0 bases; unmatched junction nucleotides: 5. The CDR3 length is 16 residues. The germline V gene encodes CDR1 LNHDA and CDR2 SQIVND (reference sequence). CDR3 amino acids: CASRDTGGTTNEKLFF. As DNA, the CDR3 is TGTGCCAGTAGGGATACAGGGGGCACAACTAATGAAAAACTGTTTTTT.

The V call is TRBV30, the J call TRBJ1-6, with D possibly being TRBD1 (5 bases). The V end lost 2 bases, the J end lost 7 bases, and 12 bases lay between the germline ends. The CDR3 contains 14 residues. The germline V gene encodes CDR1 GTSNPN and CDR2 SVGIG (reference sequence). CDR3 sequence (DNA): TGTGCCTGGAGTCGGTCGCAGGGAAATTCACCCCTCCACTTT. Its protein is CAWSRSQGNSPLHF. Based on the CDR3 plus reference TRBV30 and TRBJ1-6, the full variable domain is SQTIHQWPATLVQPVGSPLSLECTVEGTSNPNLYWYRQAAGRGLQLLFYSVGIGQISSEVPQNLSASRPQDRQFILSSKKLLLSDSGFYLCAWSRSQGNSPLHFGNGTRLTVT.

A single count supports this clone. The chain couples TRBV4-3 to TRBJ2-5, with 7 positions matching TRBD1. From germline, CDR1 is LGHNA and CDR2 YSLEER. J lost 3 bases, V lost 4 bases, and 5 bases had no gene match. The CDR3 is 14 amino acids. The CDR3 nucleotides are TGCGCCAGCAGCCCCGAGACAGGGAAAGAGACCCAGTACTTC. Translated: CASSPETGKETQYF.

The rearrangement uses TRBV6-5 and TRBJ2-5; possibly TRBD1 for D (6 bases). The J call is doubtful: the DNA matches TRBJ2-7 better. This CDR3 has 12 amino acids. Looked up from germline, CDR1 is MNHEY and CDR2 is SVGAGI. The CDR3 is CASTGQNYEQYF. The CDR3 DNA sequence: TGTGCCAGCACCGGACAGAACTACGAGCAGTACTTC.

V and J are TRBV6-6 and TRBJ2-7; possible D gene TRBD2, 5 bases. The germline gives CDR1 MNHNY, CDR2 SVGAGI (reference sequence). The CDR3 loop spans 14 amino acids. Trimming pared 5 bases from V and 3 bases from J, leaving 14 bases between. The CDR3 loop is CASSDGPSGYEQYF. CDR3 DNA sequence: TGTGCCAGCAGTGACGGACCGAGCGGCTACGAGCAGTACTTC.

The chain uses TRBV7-2 and TRBJ2-2; 7 nucleotides match TRBD2. Germline CDR1 SGHTA, CDR2 FQGNSA. CDR3 size: 15 residues. The ends lost 1 base at V and 7 bases at J; junction bases unmatched: 6. CDR3 sequence: CASSLEAGVVGELFF. The DNA for the CDR3 is TGTGCCAGCAGCTTAGAGGCGGGAGTCGTCGGGGAGCTGTTTTTT.

This clone was detected only once. The rearrangement uses TRBV27 and TRBJ2-6; 8 bases match TRBD1. The CDR3 consists of 19 residues. CDR1 and CDR2 from the germline V gene are MNHEY and SMNVEV (reference sequence). The junction had 7 bases not matched to a gene; V was cut back by 0 bases and J by 0 bases. CDR3 DNA sequence: TGTGCCAGCAGTTTATCGCCGCAGGGGGCCACCTCTGGGGCCAACGTCCTGACTTTC. It codes for CASSLSPQGATSGANVLTF.

The V call is TRBV15, the J call TRBJ1-2, with D maybe TRBD1 (5 bases). Per germline, CDR1 LNHNV and CDR2 YYDKDF (reference sequence). The CDR3 spans 16 residues. V was trimmed by 2 bases and J by 4 bases, leaving 17 bases between them. The CDR3 nucleotides read TGTGCCACCAGCAGACCCTTAGGCGGGACGGGCTATGGCTACACCTTC. Encoded protein: CATSRPLGGTGYGYTF.

The genes are TRBV5-4 and TRBJ2-7; D is possibly TRBD1 (6 bases). This CDR3 is 14 amino acids long. Germline V CDR1 and CDR2: SGHNT, YYREEE (reference sequence). Between the trimmed V and J ends, which lost 4 bases and 2 bases, there was a span of 13 bases. The CDR3 sequence: CASSQGQVPYEQYF. CDR3 in DNA: TGTGCCAGCAGCCAGGGGCAGGTCCCCTACGAGCAGTACTTC.

There are many counts of this clone. This chain links TRBV6-5 with TRBJ2-7, with a possible D match to TRBD2 (5 bases). The length of the CDR3 is 15 residues. Trimming shortened V by 0 bases and J by 6 bases, and 15 bases separated the two germline ends. Germline V gene data show CDR1 as MNHEY and CDR2 as SVGAGI. CDR3 protein: CASSYSVEGESEQYF. The CDR3 DNA reads as TGTGCCAGCAGTTACTCTGTTGAGGGAGAGTCCGAGCAGTACTTC.

This clone was detected a few times. This rearrangement joins TRBV5-4 to TRBJ2-5, with 8 bases matching TRBD2. Germline V gives CDR1 SGHNT, CDR2 YYREEE (reference sequence). V dropped 0 bases and J dropped 4; count of bases not matched to a gene: 11. The CDR3 has 17 residues. CDR3 nucleotide sequence: TGTGCCAGCAGCTTGGTTGGGGCTACGGGAGGGGGAGAGACCCAGTACTTC. This gives the protein CASSLVGATGGGETQYF.